This T cell receptor beta chain comes out of a study of shared clonotypes between healthy human individuals. Study-level background: Each donor's CD4 naive and CD4 memory cells filled three plates apiece, CD8 naive two, and CD8 memory one.

The germline V gene encodes CDR1 SGHTA and CDR2 FQGNSA. This CDR3 has 16 residues. The V and J ends lost 1 base and 5 bases respectively, with 12 bases between them. Remarks on this clone: The target antigen is unknown.

Study results and limitations: Generation probabilities were higher for clonotypes shared across all four sorted-subset donors than for unshared ones.

Libraries were prepared by immunoSEQ multiplex PCR; TCRdb keeps only in-frame clonotypes and omits some of them. In the table there are around 2,000,000 clones, roughly 95% of which are singletons. Subsets obtained from CD4+ cells comprised CD45RA+ naive and CD45RA-negative memory cells. The chain is built from TRBV7-2 and TRBJ1-6; TRBD1 might be the D (5 bases). The sequence derives from a man aged 18 to 29 in good health. Sequencing used naive CD4+ T cells sorted from blood. Subset described: CD45RA+ positively selected. DNA of the CDR3: TGTGCCAGCAGCTTAGGGGGCCCCCGAAATAATTCACCCCTCCACTTT. This gives the protein CASSLGGPRNNSPLHF.